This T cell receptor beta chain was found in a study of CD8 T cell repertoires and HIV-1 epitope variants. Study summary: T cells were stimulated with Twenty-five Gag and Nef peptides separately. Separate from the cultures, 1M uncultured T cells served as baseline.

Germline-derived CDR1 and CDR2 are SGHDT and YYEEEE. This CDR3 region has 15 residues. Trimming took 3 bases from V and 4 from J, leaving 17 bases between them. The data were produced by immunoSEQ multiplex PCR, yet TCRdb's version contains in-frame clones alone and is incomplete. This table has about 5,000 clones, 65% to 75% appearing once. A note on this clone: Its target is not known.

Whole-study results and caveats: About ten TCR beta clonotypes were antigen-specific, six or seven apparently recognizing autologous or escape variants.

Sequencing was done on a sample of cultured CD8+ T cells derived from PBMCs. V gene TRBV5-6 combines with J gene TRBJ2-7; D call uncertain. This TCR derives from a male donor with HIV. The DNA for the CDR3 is TGTGCCAGCAGCTGGTCCGAAAATATGGTGTACGAGCAGTACTTC. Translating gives CASSWSENMVYEQYF. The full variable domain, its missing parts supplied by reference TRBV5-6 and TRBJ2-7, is DAGVTQSPTHLIKTRGQQVTLRCSPKSGHDTVSWYQQALGQGPQFIFQYYEEEERQRGNFPDRFSGHQFPNYSSELNVNALLLGDSALYLCASSWSENMVYEQYFGPGTRLTVT.